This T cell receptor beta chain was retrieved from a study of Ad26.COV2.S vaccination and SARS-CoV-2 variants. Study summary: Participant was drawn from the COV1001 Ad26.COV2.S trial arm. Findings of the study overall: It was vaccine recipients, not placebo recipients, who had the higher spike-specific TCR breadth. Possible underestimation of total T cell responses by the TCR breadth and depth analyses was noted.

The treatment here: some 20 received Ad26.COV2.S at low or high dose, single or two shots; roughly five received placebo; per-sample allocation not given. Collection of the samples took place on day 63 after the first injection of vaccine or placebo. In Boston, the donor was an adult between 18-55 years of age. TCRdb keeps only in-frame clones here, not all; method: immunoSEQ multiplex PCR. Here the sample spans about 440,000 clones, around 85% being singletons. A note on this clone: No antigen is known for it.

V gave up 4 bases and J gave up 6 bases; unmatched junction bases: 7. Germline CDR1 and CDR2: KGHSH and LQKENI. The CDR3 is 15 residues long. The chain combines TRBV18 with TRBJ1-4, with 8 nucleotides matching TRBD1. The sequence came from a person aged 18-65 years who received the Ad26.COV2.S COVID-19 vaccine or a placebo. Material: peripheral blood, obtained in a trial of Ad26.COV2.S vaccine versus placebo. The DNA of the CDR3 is TGTGCCAGCTCACACTCGGACAGGGTCCATGAAAAACTGTTTTTT. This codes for CASSHSDRVHEKLFF.